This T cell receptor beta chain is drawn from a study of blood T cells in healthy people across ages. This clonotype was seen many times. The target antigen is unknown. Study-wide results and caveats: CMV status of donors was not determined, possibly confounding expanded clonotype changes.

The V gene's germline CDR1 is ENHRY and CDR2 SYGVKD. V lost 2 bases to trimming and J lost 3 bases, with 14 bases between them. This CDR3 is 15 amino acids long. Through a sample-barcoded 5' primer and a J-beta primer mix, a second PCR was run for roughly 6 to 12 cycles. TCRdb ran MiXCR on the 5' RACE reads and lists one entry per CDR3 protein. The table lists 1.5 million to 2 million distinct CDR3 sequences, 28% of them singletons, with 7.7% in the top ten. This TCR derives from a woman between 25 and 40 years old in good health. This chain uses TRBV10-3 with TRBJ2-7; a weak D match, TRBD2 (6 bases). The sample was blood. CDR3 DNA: TGTGCCATCAGTGAGGGGGTAGCGGAGAGCTACGAGCAGTACTTC. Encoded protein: CAISEGVAESYEQYF.